This T cell receptor beta chain derives from a study of blood T cell repertoires in COVID-19. Looking at the study overall: Acute-phase and convalescent COVID-19 samples originated in the United States, Italy and Spain.

Germline V gives CDR1 ENHRY, CDR2 SYGVKD. J lost 9 bases, V lost 8 bases, and 4 bases had no gene match. This CDR3 region has 11 residues. The data were produced by immunoSEQ multiplex PCR, yet TCRdb's version contains in-frame clones alone and is incomplete. Of 150,000 to 200,000 clones listed, 85% are singletons. This clonotype was obtained from a man aged 55 to 70 with COVID-19, enrolled during active disease. J is TRBJ2-1 and V is TRBV10-3; TRBD2 matches at 7 bases. The sample comprised peripheral blood. The CDR3 protein is CAIGLVGEQFF. The CDR3, as DNA: TGTGCCATCGGACTAGTGGGTGAGCAGTTCTTC.